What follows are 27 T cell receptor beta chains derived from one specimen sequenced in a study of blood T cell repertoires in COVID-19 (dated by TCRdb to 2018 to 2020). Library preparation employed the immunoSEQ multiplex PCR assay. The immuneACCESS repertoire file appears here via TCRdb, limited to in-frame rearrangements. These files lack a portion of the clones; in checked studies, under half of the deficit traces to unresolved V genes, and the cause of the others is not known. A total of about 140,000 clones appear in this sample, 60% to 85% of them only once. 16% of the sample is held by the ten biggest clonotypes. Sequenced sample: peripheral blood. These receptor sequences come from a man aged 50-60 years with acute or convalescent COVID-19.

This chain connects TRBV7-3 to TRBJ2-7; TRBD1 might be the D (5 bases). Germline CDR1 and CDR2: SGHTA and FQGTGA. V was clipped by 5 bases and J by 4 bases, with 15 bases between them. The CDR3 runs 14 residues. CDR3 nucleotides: TGTGCCAGCAGCCCGAAAGGGGCTGGGTACGAGCAGTACTTC. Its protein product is CASSPKGAGYEQYF.

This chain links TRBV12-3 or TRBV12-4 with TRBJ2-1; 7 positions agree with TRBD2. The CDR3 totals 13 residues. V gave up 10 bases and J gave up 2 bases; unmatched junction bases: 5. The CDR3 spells CATKAGTYNEQFF. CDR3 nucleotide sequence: TGTGCCACTAAAGCGGGGACCTACAATGAGCAGTTCTTC.

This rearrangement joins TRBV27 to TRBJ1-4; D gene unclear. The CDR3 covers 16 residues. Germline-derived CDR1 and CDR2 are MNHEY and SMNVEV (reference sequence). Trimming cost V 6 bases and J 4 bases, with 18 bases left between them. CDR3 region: CASSALGGGSNEKLFF. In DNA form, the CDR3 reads TGTGCCAGCAGCGCGTTAGGAGGAGGGAGTAATGAAAAACTGTTTTTT.

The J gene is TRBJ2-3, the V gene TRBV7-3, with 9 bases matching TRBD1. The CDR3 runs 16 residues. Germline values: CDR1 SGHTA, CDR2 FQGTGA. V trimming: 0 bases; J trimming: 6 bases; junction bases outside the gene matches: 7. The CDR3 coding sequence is TGTGCCAGCAGCTTAACGCCGGGACAGGGAAGTGATACGCAGTATTTT. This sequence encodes CASSLTPGQGSDTQYF.

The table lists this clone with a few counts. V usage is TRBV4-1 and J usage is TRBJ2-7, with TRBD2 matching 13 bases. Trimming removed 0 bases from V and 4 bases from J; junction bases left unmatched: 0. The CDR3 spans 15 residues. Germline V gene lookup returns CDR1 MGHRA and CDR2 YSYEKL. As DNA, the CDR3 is TGCGCCAGCAGCCAAGAACTAGCGGGGGGGTACGAGCAGTACTTC. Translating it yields CASSQELAGGYEQYF.

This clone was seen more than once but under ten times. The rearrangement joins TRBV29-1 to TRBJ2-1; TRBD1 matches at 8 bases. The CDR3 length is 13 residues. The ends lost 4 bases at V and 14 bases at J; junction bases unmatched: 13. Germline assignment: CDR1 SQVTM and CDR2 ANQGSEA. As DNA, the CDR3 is TGCAGCGTTGTAATAGACAGGGGTCTTAGGGAGTTCTTC. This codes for CSVVIDRGLREFF.

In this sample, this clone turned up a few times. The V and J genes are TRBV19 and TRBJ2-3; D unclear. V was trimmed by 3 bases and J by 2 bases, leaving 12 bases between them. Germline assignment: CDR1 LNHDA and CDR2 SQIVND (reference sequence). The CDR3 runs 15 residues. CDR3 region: CASSIYNSLTDTQYF. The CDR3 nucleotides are TGTGCCAGTAGTATTTATAACAGCCTCACAGATACGCAGTATTTT.

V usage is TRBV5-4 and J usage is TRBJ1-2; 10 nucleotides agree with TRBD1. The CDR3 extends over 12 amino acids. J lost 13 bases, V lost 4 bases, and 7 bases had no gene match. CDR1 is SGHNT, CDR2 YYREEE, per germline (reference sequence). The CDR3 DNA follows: TGTGCCAGCAGCACCGGGACAGGGGTATCCACCTTC. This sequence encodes CASSTGTGVSTF.

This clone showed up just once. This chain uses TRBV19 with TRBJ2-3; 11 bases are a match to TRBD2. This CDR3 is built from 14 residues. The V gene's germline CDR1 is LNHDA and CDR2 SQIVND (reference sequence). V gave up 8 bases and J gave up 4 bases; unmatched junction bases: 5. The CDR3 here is CASRLAGLADTQYF. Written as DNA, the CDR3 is TGTGCCAGTCGACTAGCGGGGTTGGCAGATACGCAGTATTTT.

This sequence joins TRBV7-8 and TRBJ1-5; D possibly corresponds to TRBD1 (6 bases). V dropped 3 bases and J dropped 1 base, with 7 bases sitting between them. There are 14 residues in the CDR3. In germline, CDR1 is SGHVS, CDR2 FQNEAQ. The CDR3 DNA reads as TGTGCCAGCAGCTTTACAGGGAGCAATCAGCCCCAGCATTTT. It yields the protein CASSFTGSNQPQHF.

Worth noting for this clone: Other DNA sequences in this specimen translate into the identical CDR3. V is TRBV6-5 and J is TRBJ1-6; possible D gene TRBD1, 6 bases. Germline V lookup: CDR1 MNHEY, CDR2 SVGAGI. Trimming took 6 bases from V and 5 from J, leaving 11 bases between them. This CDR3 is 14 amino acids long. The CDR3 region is CASRRTVDNSPLHF. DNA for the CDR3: TGTGCCAGCAGAAGGACAGTCGATAATTCACCCCTCCACTTT.

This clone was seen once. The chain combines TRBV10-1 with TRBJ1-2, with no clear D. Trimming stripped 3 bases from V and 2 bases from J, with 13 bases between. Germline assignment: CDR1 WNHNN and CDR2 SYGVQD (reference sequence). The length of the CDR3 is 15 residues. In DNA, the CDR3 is TGCGCCAGCAGTGAATCCCAGGACTACAACTATGGCTACACCTTC. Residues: CASSESQDYNYGYTF.

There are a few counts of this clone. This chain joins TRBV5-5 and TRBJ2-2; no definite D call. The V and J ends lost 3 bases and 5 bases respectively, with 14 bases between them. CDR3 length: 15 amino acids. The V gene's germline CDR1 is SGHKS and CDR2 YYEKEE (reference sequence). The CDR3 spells CASSSTLSETGELFF. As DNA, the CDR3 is TGTGCCAGCAGCTCCACCCTGAGTGAGACCGGGGAGCTGTTTTTT.

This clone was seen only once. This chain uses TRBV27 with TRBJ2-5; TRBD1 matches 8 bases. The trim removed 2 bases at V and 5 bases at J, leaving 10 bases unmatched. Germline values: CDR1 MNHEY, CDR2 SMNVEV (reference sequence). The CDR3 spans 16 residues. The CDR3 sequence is CASSLRGTGGLETQYF. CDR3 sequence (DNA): TGTGCCAGCAGTTTAAGAGGGACAGGCGGGTTGGAGACCCAGTACTTC.

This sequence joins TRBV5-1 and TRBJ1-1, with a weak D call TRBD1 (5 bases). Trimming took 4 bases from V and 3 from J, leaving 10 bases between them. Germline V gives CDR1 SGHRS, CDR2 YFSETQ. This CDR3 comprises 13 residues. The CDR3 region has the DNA TGCGCCAGCAGCCCGGGAGGGGACACTGAAGCTTTCTTT. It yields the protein CASSPGGDTEAFF.

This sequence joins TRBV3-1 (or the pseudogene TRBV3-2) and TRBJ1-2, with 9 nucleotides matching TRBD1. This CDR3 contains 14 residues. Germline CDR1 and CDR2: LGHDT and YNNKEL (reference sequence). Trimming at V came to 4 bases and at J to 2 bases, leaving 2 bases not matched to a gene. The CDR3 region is CASSRTGGNYGYTF. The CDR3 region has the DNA TGTGCCAGCAGCCGTACAGGGGGCAACTATGGCTACACCTTC.

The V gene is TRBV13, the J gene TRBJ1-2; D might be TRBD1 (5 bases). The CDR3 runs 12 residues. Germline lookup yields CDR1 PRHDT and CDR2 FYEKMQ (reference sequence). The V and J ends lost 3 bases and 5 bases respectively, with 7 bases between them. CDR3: CASSFGAYGYTF. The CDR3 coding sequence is TGTGCCAGCAGCTTTGGGGCGTATGGCTACACCTTC.

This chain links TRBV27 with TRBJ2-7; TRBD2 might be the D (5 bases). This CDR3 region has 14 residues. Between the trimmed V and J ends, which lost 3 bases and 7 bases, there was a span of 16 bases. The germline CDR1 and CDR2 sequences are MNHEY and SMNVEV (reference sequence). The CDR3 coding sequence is TGTGCCAGCAGTTTCCGAGGGAATTCGGGAGAGCAGTACTTC. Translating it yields CASSFRGNSGEQYF.

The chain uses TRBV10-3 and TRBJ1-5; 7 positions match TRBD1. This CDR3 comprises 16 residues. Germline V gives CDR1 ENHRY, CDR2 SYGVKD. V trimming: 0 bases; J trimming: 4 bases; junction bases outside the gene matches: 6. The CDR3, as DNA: TGTGCCATCAGTGAGTCGGCCAGGGGGGATAATCAGCCCCAGCATTTT. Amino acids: CAISESARGDNQPQHF.

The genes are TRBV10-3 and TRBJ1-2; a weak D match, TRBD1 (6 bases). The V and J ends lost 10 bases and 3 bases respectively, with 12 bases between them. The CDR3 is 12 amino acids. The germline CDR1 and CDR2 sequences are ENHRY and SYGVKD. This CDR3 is CATSDRHYGYTF. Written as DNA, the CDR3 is TGTGCCACCTCCGACAGGCACTATGGCTACACCTTC.

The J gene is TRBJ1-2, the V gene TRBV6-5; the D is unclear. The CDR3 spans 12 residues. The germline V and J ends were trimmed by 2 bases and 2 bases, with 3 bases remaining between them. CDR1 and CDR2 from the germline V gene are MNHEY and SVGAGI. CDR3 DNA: TGTGCCAGCAGTTACCGGAACTATGGCTACACCTTC. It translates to CASSYRNYGYTF.

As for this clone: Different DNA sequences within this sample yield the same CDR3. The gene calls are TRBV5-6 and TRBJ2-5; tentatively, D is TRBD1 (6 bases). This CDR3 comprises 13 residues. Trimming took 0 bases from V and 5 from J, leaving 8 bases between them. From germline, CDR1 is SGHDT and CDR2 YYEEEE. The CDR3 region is CASSLAGAETQYF. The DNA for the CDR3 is TGTGCCAGCAGCTTGGCAGGGGCCGAGACCCAGTACTTC. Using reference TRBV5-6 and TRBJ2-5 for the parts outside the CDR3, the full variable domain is DAGVTQSPTHLIKTRGQQVTLRCSPKSGHDTVSWYQQALGQGPQFIFQYYEEEERQRGNFPDRFSGHQFPNYSSELNVNALLLGDSALYLCASSLAGAETQYFGPGTRLLVL.

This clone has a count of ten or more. CDR3 coding DNA: TGTGCCTGGAGTGTTGGAGTACAGGGGGCTTTGGACGAGCAGTACGTC. Amino acid sequence: CAWSVGVQGALDEQYV. V is TRBV30 and J is TRBJ2-7; the match to TRBD1 covers 9 bases. Germline CDR1 reads GTSNPN; CDR2 reads SVGIG (reference sequence). After removal of 0 bases from V and 5 bases from J, the junction contained 11 bases not matched to a gene. This CDR3 is built from 16 residues.

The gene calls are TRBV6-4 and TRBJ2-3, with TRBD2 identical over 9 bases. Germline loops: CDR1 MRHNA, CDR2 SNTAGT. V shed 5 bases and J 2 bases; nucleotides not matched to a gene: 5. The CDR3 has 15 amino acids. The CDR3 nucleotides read TGTGCCAGCAGTCGGCTAGCGGGGCTCACAGATACGCAGTATTTT. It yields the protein CASSRLAGLTDTQYF.

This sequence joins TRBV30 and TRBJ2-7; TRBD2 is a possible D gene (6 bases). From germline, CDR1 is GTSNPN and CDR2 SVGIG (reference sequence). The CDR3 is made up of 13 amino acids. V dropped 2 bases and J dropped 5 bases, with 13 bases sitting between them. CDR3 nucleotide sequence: TGTGCCTGGAGTTCCGACCCGGGGGACGAGCAGTACGTC. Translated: CAWSSDPGDEQYV.

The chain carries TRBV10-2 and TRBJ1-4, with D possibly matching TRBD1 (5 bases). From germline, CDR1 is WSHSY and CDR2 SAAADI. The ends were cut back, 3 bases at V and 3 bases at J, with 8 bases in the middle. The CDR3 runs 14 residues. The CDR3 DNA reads TGCGCCAGCAGTGATTCAGGGCCTAATGAAAAACTGTTTTTT. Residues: CASSDSGPNEKLFF.

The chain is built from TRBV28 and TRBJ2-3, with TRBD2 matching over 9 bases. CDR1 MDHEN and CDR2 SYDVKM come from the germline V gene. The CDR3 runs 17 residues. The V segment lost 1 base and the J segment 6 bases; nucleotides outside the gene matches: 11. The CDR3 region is CASSLSGSGGFVDTQYF. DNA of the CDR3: TGTGCCAGCAGTTTATCGGGTAGCGGGGGCTTCGTTGATACGCAGTATTTT.